This paragraph covers one T cell receptor beta chain sequence. The entry originates in a study of blood T cell repertoires in COVID-19. Study summary: The samples span acute and convalescent COVID-19 from the United States, Italy and Spain.

The CDR3 consists of 16 residues. Trimming cost V 3 bases and J 6 bases; bases outside gene matches: 12. Germline CDR1 reads SGDLS; CDR2 reads YYNGEE. Per the authors' pipeline: For nucleated cells, counts were estimated from reference gene primer amplification. TCRdb's copy holds only in-frame clones and misses some; the assay was immunoSEQ multiplex PCR. The V and J calls and clone size come from that table; D and trimming were worked out from the DNA. The sample consists of 140,000 or so clones, around 87% of them appearing once. V is TRBV9 and J is TRBJ2-7; 10 bases match TRBD2. The sequenced sample was peripheral blood. The origin of this receptor is a woman in her sixties or seventies with active COVID-19. The CDR3 protein is CASSAWGSGRASEQYF. The CDR3 DNA reads as TGTGCCAGCAGCGCGTGGGGGAGCGGGAGGGCCTCCGAGCAGTACTTC.